The T cell receptor beta chain described here comes from a study of T cells in tuberculosis. Overall study context: In South Africa, adults with active tuberculosis were compared with IGRA-negative and latently infected IGRA-positive adolescents.

The CDR3 runs to 15 residues. With 7 bases clipped from V and 4 bases from J, the junction kept 10 bases outside the gene matches. In germline, CDR1 is ENHRY, CDR2 SYGVKD. Study results and caveats: Active tuberculosis alpha repertoires lay closer to GMM-specific TCRs than controls'. Classification accuracy was around 90% (AUROC around 0.9) with the GMM-specific repertoire.

Method: immunoSEQ multiplex PCR; TCRdb's copy keeps in-frame clones and lacks some. The sample lists over 25,000 clones; nearly 90% were seen once. A note on this clone: Its antigen is not known.

This sequence joins TRBV10-3 and TRBJ1-2, with 9 bases identical to TRBD1. The sequenced material came from PBMCs. The sequence was collected from a donor between 10 and 29 years old with latent tuberculosis or without tuberculosis infection. The CDR3 here is CAITQGQGKIYGYTF. The CDR3 nucleotides read TGTGCCATCACACAGGGACAGGGAAAGATCTATGGCTACACCTTC.